Below are 13 T cell receptor beta chains sequenced from a single sample in a study of shared clonotypes between healthy human individuals. This table comes from immunoSEQ multiplex PCR, and its TCRdb copy is limited to in-frame clones, with some not included. The data show some 2 million clones, roughly 94% seen once. Sequencing was performed on naive CD4+ T cells sorted from blood. The subset here: CD45RA+ positively selected. All receptors come from a man younger than 30 in good health.

The V call is TRBV5-1, the J call TRBJ2-7, with 8 bases aligning to TRBD2. Germline V CDR1 and CDR2: SGHRS, YFSETQ. The trim removed 4 bases at V and 7 bases at J, leaving 13 bases unmatched. The CDR3 consists of 15 residues. CDR3 amino acids: CASSLWGLGLGEQYF. CDR3 nucleotide sequence: TGCGCCAGCAGCCTGTGGGGACTAGGTCTTGGGGAGCAGTACTTC.

The rearrangement joins TRBV18 to TRBJ1-1, with D unresolved. V lost 0 bases, J lost 6 bases, and 5 bases lay in between. Per the germline V gene, CDR1 is KGHSH and CDR2 is LQKENI. CDR3 length: 12 residues. CDR3 DNA: TGTGCCAGCTCACCACCGTGGTCTGAAGCTTTCTTT. This sequence encodes CASSPPWSEAFF.

The chain recombines TRBV6-6 with TRBJ2-5; D remains unclear. CDR3 length: 14 amino acids. The V gene lost 6 bases and the J gene lost 1 base, with 12 bases spanning the gap. Germline V lookup: CDR1 MNHNY, CDR2 SVGAGI (reference sequence). The CDR3 reads CASSYLTSQETQYF. CDR3 DNA: TGTGCCAGCAGCTACCTAACTTCCCAAGAGACCCAGTACTTC.

The chain combines TRBV27 with TRBJ1-2, with D perhaps matching TRBD1 (5 bases). Trimming took 5 bases from V and 8 from J, leaving 21 bases between them. CDR1 is MNHEY, CDR2 SMNVEV, per germline (reference sequence). The CDR3 spans 15 residues. The CDR3 nucleotides are TGTGCCAGCAGTGCGTTCTCTTCAGGGAAGAGGGGCTACACCTTC. Its translation is CASSAFSSGKRGYTF.

This clone came up once. The sample carries other DNA sequences with the same CDR3. The rearrangement joins TRBV14 to TRBJ2-5, with D unclear. V was clipped by 1 base and J by 5 bases, with 5 bases between them. The CDR3 sequence is 12 residues long. The germline gives CDR1 SGHDN, CDR2 FVKESK. The CDR3 loop reads CASSQVGETQYF. CDR3 coding DNA: TGTGCCAGCAGCCAAGTTGGGGAGACCCAGTACTTC.

The chain has TRBV30 and TRBJ1-5; a possible D gene is TRBD1 (6 bases). V was pared by 5 bases and J by 6 bases, with 17 bases between. CDR1 GTSNPN and CDR2 SVGIG come from the germline V gene (reference sequence). The CDR3 is 14 amino acids. CDR3 sequence reads: CAWAGGGRSQPQHF. In DNA, the CDR3 is TGTGCCTGGGCGGGAGGGGGAAGGAGTCAGCCCCAGCATTTT.

The chain employs TRBV11-2 and TRBJ2-2, with 7 positions matching TRBD2. The CDR3 runs 16 residues. Germline CDR1 SGHAT, CDR2 FQNNGV. Losses at the gene ends were 0 bases for V and 5 bases for J; bases not matched to a gene: 6. The CDR3 nucleotides read TGTGCCAGCAGCTTAGATCTCGGACTAGTAACCGGGGAGCTGTTTTTT. Protein sequence: CASSLDLGLVTGELFF.

This clone was picked up one time. The gene calls are TRBV5-4 and TRBJ1-2, with D possibly TRBD1 on 5 matching bases. Germline CDR1 is SGHNT and CDR2 is YYREEE (reference sequence). Trimming removed 2 bases from V and 2 bases from J, with 10 bases in between. This CDR3 is 14 amino acids long. CDR3 loop: CASSLLGGNYGYTF. In DNA form, the CDR3 reads TGTGCCAGCAGCTTATTGGGGGGAAACTATGGCTACACCTTC.

The J gene is TRBJ1-6, the V gene TRBV19; D uncertain. Deletions cut 7 bases from V and 0 bases from J, with 7 bases between. The CDR3 contains 14 residues. From germline, CDR1 is LNHDA and CDR2 SQIVND (reference sequence). Here the CDR3 reads CASTPSSYNSPLHF. In nucleotides, the CDR3 is TGTGCCAGTACACCGAGCTCCTATAATTCACCCCTCCACTTT.

This clone was detected only once. The chain employs TRBV10-3 and TRBJ2-3; D ambiguous. V lost 4 bases and J lost 6, with 8 bases in between. Germline values: CDR1 ENHRY, CDR2 SYGVKD. The CDR3 spans 12 residues. CDR3 coding DNA: TGTGCCATCAGTGGACTCAATGATACGCAGTATTTT. Translation: CAISGLNDTQYF.

This clone was seen once. V and J are TRBV18 and TRBJ2-3; TRBD2 matches at 10 bases. The CDR3 has 17 residues. In germline, CDR1 is KGHSH, CDR2 LQKENI. The ends lost 4 bases at V and 0 bases at J; junction bases unmatched: 7. CDR3 amino acids: CASSLTRLAGSTDTQYF. The CDR3 coding sequence is TGTGCCAGCTCACTGACGCGACTAGCGGGTAGCACAGATACGCAGTATTTT. The full variable domain, with the rest looked up from reference TRBV18 and TRBJ2-3, is NAGVMQNPRHLVRRRGQEARLRCSPMKGHSHVYWYRQLPEEGLKFMVYLQKENIIDESGMPKERFSAEFPKEGPSILRIQQVVRGDSAAYFCASSLTRLAGSTDTQYFGPGTRLTVL.

Details on this clone: Other nucleotide sequences from this sample produce the same CDR3. This rearrangement joins TRBV5-1 to TRBJ2-3; TRBD1 is a possible D gene (6 bases). The germline V gene has CDR1 SGHRS and CDR2 YFSETQ. Trimming stripped 4 bases from V and 0 bases from J, with 9 bases between. There are 14 residues in the CDR3. The CDR3 loop is CASSRGGSTDTQYF. In nucleotides, the CDR3 is TGCGCCAGCAGCCGAGGGGGAAGCACAGATACGCAGTATTTT.

The J gene is TRBJ2-2, the V gene TRBV30; D possibly corresponds to TRBD1 (5 bases). Germline lookup yields CDR1 GTSNPN and CDR2 SVGIG (reference sequence). Deletions cut 4 bases from V and 4 bases from J, with 13 bases between. The CDR3 consists of 14 residues. The CDR3 nucleotides read TGTGCCTGGAATGGGGCCACAATCACCGGGGAGCTGTTTTTT. It encodes CAWNGATITGELFF.